A selection of T cell receptor beta chains follows, all from one sample in a study of blood T cell repertoires in COVID-19. Some clones are missing from TCRdb's copy, which holds only in-frame ones; the method was immunoSEQ multiplex PCR. The sample records just over 350,000 clones, more than 85% being singletons. Sequenced material: PBMCs or T cells enriched from blood (not recorded which). These receptors all come from a woman aged 25 to 45 who had recovered from COVID-19. CDR3s include the opening cysteine and the closing phenylalanine or tryptophan. A D gene is named only where the DNA matches it firmly. Where a row states a size, it is once, few, many or the class of an expanded clone; other rows omit it.

clone size: -; J gene: TRBJ2-3; D gene: TRBD2; V gene: TRBV6-5; CDR3 DNA: TGTGCCAGCAGTTACGGCTCGGGGGGGACAGATACGCAGTATTTT; CDR3 protein: CASSYGSGGTDTQYF
clone size: -; J gene: TRBJ1-5; D gene: -; V gene: TRBV2; CDR3 DNA: TGTGCCAGCAGGATGGAGGGAGGGGTGAATCAGCCCCAGCATTTT; CDR3 protein: CASRMEGGVNQPQHF
clone size: -; J gene: TRBJ2-1; D gene: TRBD2; V gene: TRBV20-1; CDR3 DNA: TGCAGTGCTAGTGGCGTACAAGGACTAGCGGGTTACAATGAGCAGTTCTTC; CDR3 protein: CSASGVQGLAGYNEQFF
clone size: -; J gene: TRBJ1-1; D gene: TRBD1; V gene: TRBV19; CDR3 DNA: TGTGCCAGTAGTATACAGGGACAGTTGGACACTGAAGCTTTCTTT; CDR3 protein: CASSIQGQLDTEAFF
clone size: -; J gene: TRBJ1-4; D gene: -; V gene: TRBV5-1; CDR3 DNA: TGCGCCAGCAGCTTGGAAGTGACCCCAGGGGAAAAACTGTTTTTT; CDR3 protein: CASSLEVTPGEKLFF
clone size: -; J gene: TRBJ2-3; D gene: TRBD1; V gene: TRBV27; CDR3 DNA: TGTGCCAGCACTTCCCGGGACAGGGGAAAATCCACAGATACGCAGTATTTT; CDR3 protein: CASTSRDRGKSTDTQYF
clone size: -; J gene: TRBJ2-5; D gene: TRBD1; V gene: TRBV3-1/TRBV3-2; CDR3 DNA: TGTGCCAGCAGCCAAGTATACAGGGGACAAGAGACCCAGTACTTC; CDR3 protein: CASSQVYRGQETQYF
clone size: -; J gene: TRBJ1-5; D gene: TRBD1; V gene: TRBV10-3; CDR3 DNA: TGTGCCATCAGTGAAGACAGGGACGATCAGCCCCAGCATTTT; CDR3 protein: CAISEDRDDQPQHF
clone size: -; J gene: TRBJ1-1; D gene: -; V gene: TRBV2; CDR3 DNA: TGTGCCAGCAGGGCCACACAGGGGAACACTGAAGCTTTCTTT; CDR3 protein: CASRATQGNTEAFF
clone size: -; J gene: TRBJ1-5; D gene: -; V gene: TRBV5-8; CDR3 DNA: TGTGCCAGCAGCTCGTTAAAAAATCAGCCCCAGCATTTT; CDR3 protein: CASSSLKNQPQHF
clone size: -; J gene: TRBJ1-1; D gene: -; V gene: TRBV10-3; CDR3 DNA: TGTGCCATCAGTGGGAACAGGGAGAACACTGAAGCTTTCTTT; CDR3 protein: CAISGNRENTEAFF
clone size: -; J gene: TRBJ1-5; D gene: -; V gene: TRBV30; CDR3 DNA: TGTGCCTGGAGTGGATCGAGAAATCAGCCCCAGCATTTT; CDR3 protein: CAWSGSRNQPQHF
clone size: -; J gene: TRBJ2-7; D gene: -; V gene: TRBV28; CDR3 DNA: TGTGCCAGCAGTTCATGGGAGCCCGCCTACGAGCAGTACTTC; CDR3 protein: CASSSWEPAYEQYF
clone size: -; J gene: TRBJ1-2; D gene: -; V gene: TRBV19; CDR3 DNA: TGTGCCAGTACTCCCGGGAGACTACCTAACTATGGCTACACCTTC; CDR3 protein: CASTPGRLPNYGYTF
clone size: -; J gene: TRBJ1-1; D gene: -; V gene: TRBV13; CDR3 DNA: TGTGCCAGCAGCTCAGCTCCAGAGGGCGACCCTGAAGCTTTCTTT; CDR3 protein: CASSSAPEGDPEAFF
clone size: -; J gene: TRBJ1-3; D gene: -; V gene: TRBV3-1/TRBV3-2; CDR3 DNA: TGTGCCAGCAGCCAAGGTTCCCAGATCGGAAACACCATATATTTT; CDR3 protein: CASSQGSQIGNTIYF
clone size: once; J gene: TRBJ2-7; D gene: TRBD1; V gene: TRBV6-5; CDR3 DNA: TGTGCCAGCAGCCTCGGGACAGGGGGGTACGAGCAGTACTTC; CDR3 protein: CASSLGTGGYEQYF
clone size: few; J gene: TRBJ1-1; D gene: -; V gene: TRBV27; CDR3 DNA: TGTGCCAGCAGTTTAGGGCAGAACACTGAAGCTTTCTTT; CDR3 protein: CASSLGQNTEAFF
clone size: once; J gene: TRBJ2-6; D gene: -; V gene: TRBV19; CDR3 DNA: TGTGCCAGTAGTATTGGAACAGGGCGGTCCGGGGCCAACGTCCTGACTTTC; CDR3 protein: CASSIGTGRSGANVLTF
clone size: -; J gene: TRBJ2-2; D gene: TRBD1; V gene: TRBV7-9; CDR3 DNA: TGTGCCAGCAGCTCCCGACAGGGGGCGCGGGACGGGGAGCTGTTTTTT; CDR3 protein: CASSSRQGARDGELFF
clone size: -; J gene: TRBJ2-7; D gene: TRBD1; V gene: TRBV27; CDR3 DNA: TGTGCCAGCAGCCGGACAGGGTTGATCGACGAGCAGTACTTC; CDR3 protein: CASSRTGLIDEQYF
clone size: -; J gene: TRBJ2-2; D gene: TRBD2; V gene: TRBV6-4; CDR3 DNA: TGTGCCAGCAGTGACGGGACTAGCGGGAGGTCGAACACCGGGGAGCTGTTTTTT; CDR3 protein: CASSDGTSGRSNTGELFF
clone size: once; J gene: TRBJ1-1; D gene: -; V gene: TRBV6-5; CDR3 DNA: TGTGCCAGCAGTTCCCCCCGTTACGGGAACACTGAAGCTTTCTTT; CDR3 protein: CASSSPRYGNTEAFF
clone size: -; J gene: TRBJ2-3; D gene: -; V gene: TRBV7-6; CDR3 DNA: TGTGCCAGCAGCCCACGGCAGGGGGGCGAGGGCACAGATACGCAGTATTTT; CDR3 protein: CASSPRQGGEGTDTQYF
clone size: -; J gene: TRBJ2-5; D gene: -; V gene: TRBV9; CDR3 DNA: TGTGCCAGCACCCCTGGGGGCAGCGGGACGCGAGAGACCCAGTACTTC; CDR3 protein: CASTPGGSGTRETQYF
clone size: -; J gene: TRBJ1-1; D gene: -; V gene: TRBV15; CDR3 DNA: TGTGCCACCAGCATAGACACGGGAAGAACTGAAGCTTTCTTT; CDR3 protein: CATSIDTGRTEAFF
clone size: -; J gene: TRBJ1-3; D gene: TRBD1; V gene: TRBV5-4; CDR3 DNA: TGTGCCAGCAGCTTGGAATTGGGGACAGGGGCAAGTGGAAACACCATATATTTT; CDR3 protein: CASSLELGTGASGNTIYF
clone size: -; J gene: TRBJ2-5; D gene: TRBD2; V gene: TRBV12-3/TRBV12-4; CDR3 DNA: TGTGCCAGCAGTTTTCTAGCGGGAGAGACCCAGTACTTC; CDR3 protein: CASSFLAGETQYF
clone size: -; J gene: TRBJ2-5; D gene: TRBD2; V gene: TRBV15; CDR3 DNA: TGTGCCACCAGCAGGCGTAGGGCTAGCGGGAGCAAGACCCAGTACTTC; CDR3 protein: CATSRRRASGSKTQYF
clone size: -; J gene: TRBJ2-2; D gene: TRBD1; V gene: TRBV10-3; CDR3 DNA: TGTGCCATCAGTGCCCAACAGGGGGCGACCGGGGAGCTGTTTTTT; CDR3 protein: CAISAQQGATGELFF
clone size: -; J gene: TRBJ2-3; D gene: TRBD1; V gene: TRBV19; CDR3 DNA: TGTGCCAGTAGAGGCTGGGGACAGGGTGCGGATACGCAGTATTTT; CDR3 protein: CASRGWGQGADTQYF
clone size: many; J gene: TRBJ1-5; D gene: TRBD1; V gene: TRBV28; CDR3 DNA: TGTGCCAGCGGCTCCCGGGACAGAGACAATCAGCCCCAGCATTTT; CDR3 protein: CASGSRDRDNQPQHF
clone size: -; J gene: TRBJ2-2; D gene: TRBD2; V gene: TRBV28; CDR3 DNA: TGTGCCAGCAGGGGCGGGAGAAATCTTCCCGGGGAGCTGTTTTTT; CDR3 protein: CASRGGRNLPGELFF
clone size: -; J gene: TRBJ2-7; D gene: TRBD2; V gene: TRBV7-9; CDR3 DNA: TGTGCCAGCAGCTTAGACCGATCGGGGGGCTACGAGCAGTACTTC; CDR3 protein: CASSLDRSGGYEQYF
clone size: -; J gene: TRBJ2-7; D gene: TRBD1; V gene: TRBV5-1; CDR3 DNA: TGCGCCAGCATCTTGACCGGGACAGGGGAATACGAGCAGTACTTC; CDR3 protein: CASILTGTGEYEQYF
clone size: -; J gene: TRBJ2-2; D gene: TRBD2; V gene: TRBV2; CDR3 DNA: TGTGCCAGCAGTGAACACATGGGACTAGCGGTCAGGGACCGGGAGCTGTTTTTT; CDR3 protein: CASSEHMGLAVRDRELFF
clone size: once; J gene: TRBJ1-5; D gene: TRBD1; V gene: TRBV15; CDR3 DNA: TGTGCCACCAGCGACGACAGGGTTCGCAATCAGCCCCAGCATTTT; CDR3 protein: CATSDDRVRNQPQHF
clone size: -; J gene: TRBJ2-3; D gene: TRBD2; V gene: TRBV7-3; CDR3 DNA: TGTGCCAGCAGCCCGTTAGCGGGGGCCAGCACAGATACGCAGTATTTT; CDR3 protein: CASSPLAGASTDTQYF
clone size: -; J gene: TRBJ1-1; D gene: TRBD1; V gene: TRBV6-2/TRBV6-3; CDR3 DNA: TGTGCCAGCAGTTACCCACAGGGGGCACAGATGAACACTGAAGCTTTCTTT; CDR3 protein: CASSYPQGAQMNTEAFF
clone size: -; J gene: TRBJ1-2; D gene: -; V gene: TRBV5-6; CDR3 DNA: TGTGCCAGCAACCCCGGGAGGACCTATGGCTACACCTTC; CDR3 protein: CASNPGRTYGYTF
clone size: -; J gene: TRBJ2-2; D gene: TRBD2; V gene: TRBV7-3; CDR3 DNA: TGTGCCAGCAGCGGCTCCGGGACTAGCGGGGAGAACACCGGGGAGCTGTTTTTT; CDR3 protein: CASSGSGTSGENTGELFF
clone size: -; J gene: TRBJ2-7; D gene: -; V gene: TRBV20-1; CDR3 DNA: TGCAGTGCTAGCACCGGTTACGAGCAGTACTTC; CDR3 protein: CSASTGYEQYF
clone size: -; J gene: TRBJ2-7; D gene: TRBD2; V gene: TRBV3-1/TRBV3-2; CDR3 DNA: TGTGCCAGCAGCCAAGGTGGGACTAGCGGTTCCTACGAGCAGTACTTC; CDR3 protein: CASSQGGTSGSYEQYF
clone size: -; J gene: TRBJ2-1; D gene: TRBD1; V gene: TRBV13; CDR3 DNA: TGTGCCAGCAGCTTGTCGGAGACAGGGTGGAATGAGCAGTTCTTC; CDR3 protein: CASSLSETGWNEQFF
clone size: -; J gene: TRBJ1-5; D gene: -; V gene: TRBV28; CDR3 DNA: TGTGCCACCCCCAATAGAAGGGACTGGGGCAATCAGCCCCAGCATTTT; CDR3 protein: CATPNRRDWGNQPQHF
clone size: -; J gene: TRBJ1-2; D gene: -; V gene: TRBV29-1; CDR3 DNA: TGCAGCGTTGAAGAACAGGGACCTTCTAACTATGGCTACACCTTC; CDR3 protein: CSVEEQGPSNYGYTF
clone size: -; J gene: TRBJ1-2; D gene: TRBD1; V gene: TRBV7-8; CDR3 DNA: TGTGCCAGCAGCTCCAGAGTCCGGGACAGGGAGGTGGTTAACTATGGCTACACCTTC; CDR3 protein: CASSSRVRDREVVNYGYTF
clone size: -; J gene: TRBJ1-1; D gene: TRBD1; V gene: TRBV7-2; CDR3 DNA: TGTGCCAGCAGCATGGGACAGGGGGTCACTGAAGCTTTCTTT; CDR3 protein: CASSMGQGVTEAFF
clone size: -; J gene: TRBJ1-3; D gene: TRBD1; V gene: TRBV6-4; CDR3 DNA: TGTGCCAGCGATTGCCCCAGGGGGTTAAAAGGAGCTGGAAACACCATATATTTT; CDR3 protein: CASDCPRGLKGAGNTIYF
clone size: -; J gene: TRBJ2-2; D gene: -; V gene: TRBV11-3; CDR3 DNA: TGTGCCAGCAGCGTCGCGGCAAACACCGGGGAGCTGTTTTTT; CDR3 protein: CASSVAANTGELFF
clone size: -; J gene: TRBJ2-3; D gene: TRBD2; V gene: TRBV19; CDR3 DNA: TGTGCCACCGCGGGACTAGGTCAACCCTCAGATACGCAGTATTTT; CDR3 protein: CATAGLGQPSDTQYF
clone size: few; J gene: TRBJ1-1; D gene: -; V gene: TRBV7-3; CDR3 DNA: TGTGCCAGCAGCTCCTCAGGGATCGGGAGCACTGAAGCTTTCTTT; CDR3 protein: CASSSSGIGSTEAFF
clone size: -; J gene: TRBJ1-2; D gene: TRBD1; V gene: TRBV5-4; CDR3 DNA: TGTGCCAGCAGTAGACAGGGTGACTATGGCTACACCTTC; CDR3 protein: CASSRQGDYGYTF
clone size: -; J gene: TRBJ1-1; D gene: -; V gene: TRBV18; CDR3 DNA: TGTGCCAGCTCACCAGAGACAGGAAAGAACACTGAAGCTTTCTTT; CDR3 protein: CASSPETGKNTEAFF
clone size: -; J gene: TRBJ1-4; D gene: -; V gene: TRBV5-1; CDR3 DNA: TGCGCCAGCAGCTTGGGTGGACAGCCTTCTAATGAAAAACTGTTTTTT; CDR3 protein: CASSLGGQPSNEKLFF
clone size: -; J gene: TRBJ2-7; D gene: -; V gene: TRBV5-1; CDR3 DNA: TGCGCCAGCAAATACAGTTTCGATGGTCCCGTTGTTTTC; CDR3 protein: CASKYSFDGPVVF